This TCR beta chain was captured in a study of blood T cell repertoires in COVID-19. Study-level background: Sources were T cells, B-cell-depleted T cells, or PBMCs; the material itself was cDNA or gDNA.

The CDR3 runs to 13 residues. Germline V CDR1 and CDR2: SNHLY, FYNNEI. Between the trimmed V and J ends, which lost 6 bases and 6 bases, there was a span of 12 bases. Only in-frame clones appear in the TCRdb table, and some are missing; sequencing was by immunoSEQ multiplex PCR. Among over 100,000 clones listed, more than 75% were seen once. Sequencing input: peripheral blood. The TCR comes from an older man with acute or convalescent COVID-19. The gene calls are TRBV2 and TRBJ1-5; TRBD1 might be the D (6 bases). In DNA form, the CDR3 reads TGTGCCAGCAGCCCCACAGGGACTCAGCCCCAGCATTTT. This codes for CASSPTGTQPQHF.